The 7 T cell receptor beta chains below all came from one sample that was sequenced in a study of shared clonotypes between healthy human individuals. Only in-frame clones appear in the TCRdb table, and some are missing; sequencing was by immunoSEQ multiplex PCR. The sample lists some 1 million clones; approximately 68% were seen once. The sequenced sample consisted of memory CD4+ T cells sorted from blood. Subset: CD45RA-negative fraction. These receptors were obtained from a young man in good health.

This clone was counted a single time. This chain joins TRBV11-2 and TRBJ2-1; 8 nucleotides line up with TRBD2. The CDR3 runs to 15 residues. J lost 6 bases, V lost 5 bases, and 9 bases had no gene match. Germline CDR1 and CDR2: SGHAT and FQNNGV. In DNA, the CDR3 is TGTGCCAGCAGCCCACTCTGGCGGGGGGCCAATGAGCAGTTCTTC. Its protein is CASSPLWRGANEQFF. The whole variable domain, filled in from reference TRBV11-2 and TRBJ2-1, reads EAGVAQSPRYKIIEKRQSVAFWCNPISGHATLYWYQQILGQGPKLLIQFQNNGVVDDSQLPKDRFSAERLKGVDSTLKIQPAKLEDSAVYLCASSPLWRGANEQFFGPGTRLTVL.

The chain recombines TRBV10-3 with TRBJ2-1, with unresolved D. The germline gives CDR1 ENHRY, CDR2 SYGVKD. The CDR3 spans 16 residues. Between the trimmed V and J ends, which lost 6 bases and 0 bases, there was a span of 15 bases. CDR3 bases: TGTGCCATCAGCAGCCTTACCGTTAGCTCCTACAATGAGCAGTTCTTC. Residues: CAISSLTVSSYNEQFF.

V gene TRBV7-8 combines with J gene TRBJ2-6; D is ambiguous. V shed 7 bases and J shed 3 bases, with 13 bases lying between them. Germline V CDR1 and CDR2: SGHVS, FQNEAQ. CDR3 length: 15 residues. CDR3 DNA: TGTGCCAGCAAGGCCCCCGGGTTTGGGGCCAACGTCCTGACTTTC. Its translation: CASKAPGFGANVLTF.

The chain has TRBV4-3 and TRBJ2-3, with D maybe TRBD2 (7 bases). The germline V gene has CDR1 LGHNA and CDR2 YSLEER. This CDR3 region has 17 residues. With 0 bases removed from V and 4 bases from J, the gap between germline ends came to 17 bases. In nucleotides, the CDR3 is TGCGCCAGCAGCCAAGATGGGGGGGGGCAGGGCCCAGATACGCAGTATTTT. Its translation is CASSQDGGGQGPDTQYF.

This chain connects TRBV30 to TRBJ2-7; TRBD2 might be the D (5 bases). This CDR3 is built from 12 residues. The germline CDR1 and CDR2 sequences are GTSNPN and SVGIG (reference sequence). Trimming cost V 5 bases and J 1 base, with 9 bases left between them. In DNA form, the CDR3 reads TGTGCCTGGCGCCGGGATTCCTACGAGCAGTACTTC. This translates into CAWRRDSYEQYF.

This chain uses TRBV6-5 with TRBJ1-2; possible D gene TRBD1, 6 bases. Germline CDR1 is MNHEY and CDR2 is SVGAGI. This CDR3 region has 13 residues. V was pared by 6 bases and J by 8 bases, with 16 bases between. CDR3 DNA: TGTGCCAGCAGCCGAGACAGGCTCGGGGGCTACACCTTC. Its translation is CASSRDRLGGYTF.

The rearrangement links TRBV7-9 to TRBJ2-1; TRBD2 might be the D (6 bases). Germline-derived CDR1 and CDR2 are SEHNR and FQNEAQ (reference sequence). V was cut by 4 bases and J by 4 bases, with 14 bases left in between. The CDR3 consists of 15 residues. The DNA of the CDR3 is TGTGCCAGCAGCTGGGACTGGGGCAGTTACAATGAGCAGTTCTTC. This codes for CASSWDWGSYNEQFF.